A selection of T cell receptor beta chains follows, all from one sample in a study of T cell responses to AZD1222 COVID-19 vaccine. Produced via immunoSEQ multiplex PCR; TCRdb's table is partial and in-frame only. This table lists about 140,000 clones. What was sequenced was peripheral blood. The receptors stem from an adult in good health. CDR3s include the opening cysteine and the closing phenylalanine or tryptophan. Each record gives: D gene, J gene, V gene, CDR3 DNA, CDR3 protein. The D gene is left open where the match is weak.

d_call: .; j_call: TRBJ1-1; v_call: TRBV6-1; cdr3_nt: TGTGCCAGCAGTGAACTAAGGTTAGACTTT; cdr3_aa: CASSELRLDF
d_call: TRBD2; j_call: TRBJ2-3; v_call: TRBV28; cdr3_nt: TGTGCCAGCAGTTTATTAGCGGGGGTGGACGATACGCAGTATTTT; cdr3_aa: CASSLLAGVDDTQYF
d_call: .; j_call: TRBJ1-1; v_call: TRBV3-1/TRBV3-2; cdr3_nt: TGTGCCAGCGCGCGGGGCACTGAAGCTTTCTTT; cdr3_aa: CASARGTEAFF
d_call: .; j_call: TRBJ2-7; v_call: TRBV3-1/TRBV3-2; cdr3_nt: TGTGCCAGCAGCCAAGTTGGGGCAGGCTCCTACGAGCAGTACTTC; cdr3_aa: CASSQVGAGSYEQYF
d_call: TRBD1; j_call: TRBJ2-7; v_call: TRBV5-1; cdr3_nt: TGCGCCAGCAGCCAGGGGGCGGGTGGCGAGCAGTACTTC; cdr3_aa: CASSQGAGGEQYF
d_call: TRBD1; j_call: TRBJ1-4; v_call: TRBV5-1; cdr3_nt: TGCGCCAGCAGCCCGGGACAGGGGGGTAAAAATGAAAAACTGTTTTTT; cdr3_aa: CASSPGQGGKNEKLFF
d_call: TRBD2; j_call: TRBJ2-3; v_call: TRBV11-2; cdr3_nt: TGTGCCAGCAGCCCGACTAGCGGGGGCTGGGATACGCAGTATTTT; cdr3_aa: CASSPTSGGWDTQYF
d_call: .; j_call: TRBJ1-3; v_call: TRBV10-2; cdr3_nt: TGCGCCAGCAGTGAGGCAACTCTGGAGACCATATATTTT; cdr3_aa: CASSEATLETIYF
d_call: .; j_call: TRBJ1-1; v_call: TRBV5-1; cdr3_nt: TGCGCCAGCAGCTTGCACGGTACGGGGTCGAACACTGAAGCTTTCTTT; cdr3_aa: CASSLHGTGSNTEAFF
d_call: .; j_call: TRBJ1-1; v_call: TRBV18; cdr3_nt: TGTGCCAGCTCACCAACGACAGGACCAACTGAAGCTTTCTTT; cdr3_aa: CASSPTTGPTEAFF
d_call: TRBD1; j_call: TRBJ2-2; v_call: TRBV7-8; cdr3_nt: TGTGCCAGCAGCCCAACTCCCGGGACAGCGAACACCGGGGAGCTGTTTTTT; cdr3_aa: CASSPTPGTANTGELFF
d_call: TRBD2; j_call: TRBJ2-3; v_call: TRBV15; cdr3_nt: TGTGCCACCAGCAGACAAAATGTAGCGGGGGGACTCACAGATACGCAGTATTTT; cdr3_aa: CATSRQNVAGGLTDTQYF
d_call: .; j_call: TRBJ2-7; v_call: TRBV4-1; cdr3_nt: TGCGCCAGCAGCCAAAGCCAGGGGTGGGAGCAGTACTTC; cdr3_aa: CASSQSQGWEQYF
d_call: TRBD2; j_call: TRBJ2-2; v_call: TRBV6-2/TRBV6-3; cdr3_nt: TGTGCCAGCCGCCTAGCGGGGGGGCAGGAGCTGTTTTTT; cdr3_aa: CASRLAGGQELFF
d_call: .; j_call: TRBJ2-2; v_call: TRBV6-2/TRBV6-3; cdr3_nt: TGTGCCAGCAGTTACCGTCGACATTCAGCGAACACCGGGGAGCTGTTTTTT; cdr3_aa: CASSYRRHSANTGELFF
d_call: .; j_call: TRBJ1-2; v_call: TRBV10-3; cdr3_nt: TGTGCCATCAGTGTTACGGGACCCTTGGGTGGCTACACCTTC; cdr3_aa: CAISVTGPLGGYTF
d_call: .; j_call: TRBJ2-7; v_call: TRBV27; cdr3_nt: TGTGCCAGCAGTTTAAGTGGACCCGGGGCCTACGAGCAGTACTTC; cdr3_aa: CASSLSGPGAYEQYF
d_call: .; j_call: TRBJ1-1; v_call: TRBV9; cdr3_nt: TGTGCCAGCAGCATAGACAGGACCACTGAAGCTTTCTTT; cdr3_aa: CASSIDRTTEAFF
d_call: TRBD1; j_call: TRBJ2-1; v_call: TRBV28; cdr3_nt: TGTGCCAGCAGCTCCCGGACAGGGGGGGTCACAAATGAGCAGTTCTTC; cdr3_aa: CASSSRTGGVTNEQFF
d_call: TRBD1; j_call: TRBJ1-1; v_call: TRBV6-4; cdr3_nt: TGTGCCAGCAGTGACTCGGTGAGGGGGCTCGGGACTGAAGCTTTCTTT; cdr3_aa: CASSDSVRGLGTEAFF
d_call: .; j_call: TRBJ2-5; v_call: TRBV18; cdr3_nt: TGTGCCAGCTCACCAAGGGCCTTGGACAACCAAGAGACCCAGTACTTC; cdr3_aa: CASSPRALDNQETQYF
d_call: TRBD1; j_call: TRBJ1-2; v_call: TRBV7-8; cdr3_nt: TGTGCCAGCAGCTTGTCAGGGGGTGGCTACACCTTC; cdr3_aa: CASSLSGGGYTF
d_call: .; j_call: TRBJ1-5; v_call: TRBV2; cdr3_nt: TGTGCCAGCAGAGGGGATTTAGACAGTGTATATAGCAATCAGCCCCAGCATTTT; cdr3_aa: CASRGDLDSVYSNQPQHF
d_call: .; j_call: TRBJ2-7; v_call: TRBV28; cdr3_nt: TGTGCCAGCAGTTTACTAACTGGGGGGCGGGAGTCCTACGAGCAGTACTTC; cdr3_aa: CASSLLTGGRESYEQYF
d_call: TRBD1; j_call: TRBJ1-3; v_call: TRBV7-2; cdr3_nt: TGTGCCAGCAGCCCCACAGGGGACTCTGGAAACACCATATATTTT; cdr3_aa: CASSPTGDSGNTIYF
d_call: TRBD1; j_call: TRBJ1-2; v_call: TRBV19; cdr3_nt: TGTGCCACAAGGACAGGGATATATGGCTACACCTTC; cdr3_aa: CATRTGIYGYTF
d_call: .; j_call: TRBJ1-5; v_call: TRBV2; cdr3_nt: TGTGCCAGCAGAGGGGGGGGACGTCAGCCCCAGCATTTT; cdr3_aa: CASRGGGRQPQHF
d_call: .; j_call: TRBJ1-3; v_call: TRBV9; cdr3_nt: TGTGCCAGCAGCCCCCCGGGGGGACTTTTTGGCGGTGGAAACACCATATATTTT; cdr3_aa: CASSPPGGLFGGGNTIYF
d_call: .; j_call: TRBJ1-1; v_call: TRBV7-9; cdr3_nt: TGTGCCAGCAGCTTAGGCTCAGGGTGGACTGAAGCTTTCTTT; cdr3_aa: CASSLGSGWTEAFF
d_call: .; j_call: TRBJ2-3; v_call: TRBV4-1; cdr3_nt: TGCGCCAGCAGCCAAGAAGGGGGTGCGCCCGGCACAGATACGCAGTATTTT; cdr3_aa: CASSQEGGAPGTDTQYF
d_call: .; j_call: TRBJ2-2; v_call: TRBV4-3; cdr3_nt: TGCGCCAGCAGCCATGGGTCCCATGGGATGAACACCGGGGAGCTGTTTTTT; cdr3_aa: CASSHGSHGMNTGELFF
d_call: TRBD1; j_call: TRBJ1-1; v_call: TRBV10-3; cdr3_nt: TGTGCCATCAGACCCACAGGGGGCACTGAAGCTTTCTTT; cdr3_aa: CAIRPTGGTEAFF
d_call: .; j_call: TRBJ1-1; v_call: TRBV6-2/TRBV6-3; cdr3_nt: TGTGCCAGCAGTTACTCAGAGCGCACTGAAGCTTTCTTT; cdr3_aa: CASSYSERTEAFF
d_call: TRBD1; j_call: TRBJ1-1; v_call: TRBV2; cdr3_nt: TGTGCCAGCAGCTATCCGGGACAGGGGTCGCGGTCCGCGACTGAAGCTTTCTTT; cdr3_aa: CASSYPGQGSRSATEAFF
d_call: TRBD2; j_call: TRBJ2-2; v_call: TRBV4-2; cdr3_nt: TGTGCCAGCTTGGGGGGGACTAGCCCCGGGGAGCTGTTTTTT; cdr3_aa: CASLGGTSPGELFF
d_call: .; j_call: TRBJ1-1; v_call: TRBV7-9; cdr3_nt: TGTGCCAGCGAGAACTCACGGTTGAATCATGGCCTCGGGGCAGCTTTCTTT; cdr3_aa: CASENSRLNHGLGAAFF
d_call: .; j_call: TRBJ1-5; v_call: TRBV7-9; cdr3_nt: TGTGCCAGCAGCTCATCCCAGGAGAATCAGCCCCAGCATTTT; cdr3_aa: CASSSSQENQPQHF
d_call: .; j_call: TRBJ2-7; v_call: TRBV7-8; cdr3_nt: TGTGCCAGCAGCTTATTCACTTTGGAGTGGGCCGAGCAGTACTTC; cdr3_aa: CASSLFTLEWAEQYF
d_call: .; j_call: TRBJ2-7; v_call: TRBV6-5; cdr3_nt: TGTGCCAGCAGCCTTGACAGGAGCACGTCCTACGAGCAGTACTTC; cdr3_aa: CASSLDRSTSYEQYF
d_call: .; j_call: TRBJ2-3; v_call: TRBV19; cdr3_nt: TGTGCCAGTAGTCGCCTCCTAGCGTCTTTCACAGATACGCAGTATTTT; cdr3_aa: CASSRLLASFTDTQYF
d_call: TRBD1; j_call: TRBJ1-1; v_call: TRBV20-1; cdr3_nt: TGCAGCGTTCAGGGGGCCGCTGAAGCTTTCTTT; cdr3_aa: CSVQGAAEAFF
d_call: TRBD2; j_call: TRBJ2-2; v_call: TRBV7-3; cdr3_nt: TGTGCCAGCAGCAGCATGACCGGGACTAGCGGGAACACCGGGGAGCTGTTTTTT; cdr3_aa: CASSSMTGTSGNTGELFF
d_call: .; j_call: TRBJ2-3; v_call: TRBV4-3; cdr3_nt: TGCGCCAGCAGCCAAGATGTGGGGGGGGCCACAGATACGCAGTATTTT; cdr3_aa: CASSQDVGGATDTQYF
d_call: TRBD1; j_call: TRBJ1-1; v_call: TRBV7-2; cdr3_nt: TGTGCCAGCAGCTTAGGGGTGGGGACAGTCATGAACACTGAAGCTTTCTTT; cdr3_aa: CASSLGVGTVMNTEAFF
d_call: .; j_call: TRBJ1-1; v_call: TRBV5-1; cdr3_nt: TGCGCCAGCAGCTTGGAATACGCGAACACTGAAGCTTTCTTT; cdr3_aa: CASSLEYANTEAFF
d_call: .; j_call: TRBJ2-1; v_call: TRBV7-9; cdr3_nt: TGTGCCAGCAGCCCCCTAGAGGGCTCCTACAATGAGCAGTTCTTC; cdr3_aa: CASSPLEGSYNEQFF
d_call: TRBD1; j_call: TRBJ1-1; v_call: TRBV11-2; cdr3_nt: TGTGCCAGCAGCCGACGGGACAGGGGGCTCGGTGAAGCTTTCTTT; cdr3_aa: CASSRRDRGLGEAFF
d_call: TRBD1; j_call: TRBJ1-2; v_call: TRBV6-1; cdr3_nt: TGTGCCAGCAGTGGAATTGGACAGGGGGCTACCTATGGCTACACCTTC; cdr3_aa: CASSGIGQGATYGYTF
d_call: .; j_call: TRBJ1-4; v_call: TRBV7-9; cdr3_nt: TGTGCCAGCAGCTTAGTGGTGGGACCTTTGGTGACTAATGAAAAACTGTTTTTT; cdr3_aa: CASSLVVGPLVTNEKLFF
d_call: TRBD1; j_call: TRBJ2-7; v_call: TRBV5-6; cdr3_nt: TGTGCCAGCAGCTTGGGGGACAGGAGTTCCTACGAGCAGTACTTC; cdr3_aa: CASSLGDRSSYEQYF
d_call: .; j_call: TRBJ1-1; v_call: TRBV27; cdr3_nt: TGTGCCAGCCGTCTCCCAGGGGCCGGGAACACTGAAGCTTTCTTT; cdr3_aa: CASRLPGAGNTEAFF
d_call: TRBD1; j_call: TRBJ2-7; v_call: TRBV25-1; cdr3_nt: TGTGCCAGCAGTGATGTCAGGGGGACCTACGAGCAGTACTTC; cdr3_aa: CASSDVRGTYEQYF
d_call: .; j_call: TRBJ1-4; v_call: TRBV7-9; cdr3_nt: TGTGCCAGCAGCCCCCTCCCAGGGCGTGTGGCTAATGAAAAACTGTTTTTT; cdr3_aa: CASSPLPGRVANEKLFF
d_call: .; j_call: TRBJ1-2; v_call: TRBV7-8; cdr3_nt: TGTGCCAGCAGAGAAGCCGACGGGACATACTATGGCTACACCTTC; cdr3_aa: CASREADGTYYGYTF
d_call: .; j_call: TRBJ2-1; v_call: TRBV2; cdr3_nt: TGTGCCAGAGAGAGGGACGGCACTTCCTACAATGAGCAGTTCTTC; cdr3_aa: CARERDGTSYNEQFF
d_call: .; j_call: TRBJ1-2; v_call: TRBV4-1; cdr3_nt: TGCGCCAGCAGCCCTCCCCGTTCGAGGGGCTACACCTTC; cdr3_aa: CASSPPRSRGYTF
d_call: .; j_call: TRBJ2-7; v_call: TRBV7-8; cdr3_nt: TGTGCCAGCAGCTTAGTAGGGGTGGAATACGAGCAGTACTTC; cdr3_aa: CASSLVGVEYEQYF